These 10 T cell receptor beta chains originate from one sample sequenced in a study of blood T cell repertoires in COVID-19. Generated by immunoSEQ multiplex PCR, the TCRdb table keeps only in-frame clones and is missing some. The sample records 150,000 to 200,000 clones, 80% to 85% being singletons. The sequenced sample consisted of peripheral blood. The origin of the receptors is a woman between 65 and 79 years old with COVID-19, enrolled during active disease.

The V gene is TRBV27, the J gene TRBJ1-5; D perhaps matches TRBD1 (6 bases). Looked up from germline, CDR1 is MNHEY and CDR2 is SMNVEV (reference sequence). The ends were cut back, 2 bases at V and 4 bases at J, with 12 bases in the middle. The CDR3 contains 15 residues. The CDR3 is CASSLGRGGNQPQHF. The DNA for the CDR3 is TGTGCCAGCAGTTTAGGTAGGGGGGGAAATCAGCCCCAGCATTTT.

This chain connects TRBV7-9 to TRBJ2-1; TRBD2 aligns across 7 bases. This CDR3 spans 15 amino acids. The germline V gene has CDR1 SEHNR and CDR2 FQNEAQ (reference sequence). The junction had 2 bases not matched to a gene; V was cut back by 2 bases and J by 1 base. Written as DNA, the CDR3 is TGTGCCAGCAGCTTACCGGGAGGTTCCTACAATGAGCAGTTCTTC. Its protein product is CASSLPGGSYNEQFF.

CDR3 amino acids: CASSATGTSGRARLDEQFF. The CDR3 bases are TGCGCCAGCAGCGCTACCGGGACTAGCGGGAGGGCCAGGTTAGATGAGCAGTTCTTC. The chain couples TRBV5-1 to TRBJ2-1; 16 bases are shared with TRBD2. The germline V gene encodes CDR1 SGHRS and CDR2 YFSETQ. The V segment lost 4 bases and the J segment 8 bases; nucleotides outside the gene matches: 15. This CDR3 is 19 amino acids long. Full variable domain (remainder filled in from reference TRBV5-1 and TRBJ2-1): KAGVTQTPRYLIKTRGQQVTLSCSPISGHRSVSWYQQTPGQGLQFLFEYFSETQRNKGNFPGRFSGRQFSNSRSEMNVSTLELGDSALYLCASSATGTSGRARLDEQFFGPGTRLTVL.

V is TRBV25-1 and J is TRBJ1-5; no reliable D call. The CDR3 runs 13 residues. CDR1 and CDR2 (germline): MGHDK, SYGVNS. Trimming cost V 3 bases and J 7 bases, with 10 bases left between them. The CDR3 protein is CASSEEAGQPQHF. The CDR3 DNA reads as TGTGCCAGCAGTGAGGAGGCCGGGCAGCCCCAGCATTTT.

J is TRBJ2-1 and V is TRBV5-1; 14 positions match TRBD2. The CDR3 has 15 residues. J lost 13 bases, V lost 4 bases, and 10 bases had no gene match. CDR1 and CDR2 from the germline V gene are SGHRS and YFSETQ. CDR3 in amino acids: CASSTGLAGGLLQFF. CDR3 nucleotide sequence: TGCGCCAGCAGCACCGGACTAGCGGGAGGTCTATTACAGTTCTTC.

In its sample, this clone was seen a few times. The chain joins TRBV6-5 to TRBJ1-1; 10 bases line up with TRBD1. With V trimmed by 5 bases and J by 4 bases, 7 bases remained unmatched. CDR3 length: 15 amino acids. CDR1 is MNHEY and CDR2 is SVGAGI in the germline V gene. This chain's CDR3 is CASSTYRTGGTEAFF. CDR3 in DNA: TGTGCCAGCAGTACCTATCGGACAGGGGGCACTGAAGCTTTCTTT.

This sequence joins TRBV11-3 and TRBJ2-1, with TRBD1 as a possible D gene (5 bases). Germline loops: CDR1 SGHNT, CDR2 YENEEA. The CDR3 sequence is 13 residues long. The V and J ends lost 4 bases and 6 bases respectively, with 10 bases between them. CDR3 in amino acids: CASSSRVGNEQFF. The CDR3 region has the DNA TGTGCCAGCAGCTCCAGGGTAGGCAATGAGCAGTTCTTC. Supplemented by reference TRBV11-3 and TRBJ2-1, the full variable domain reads EAGVVQSPRYKIIEKKQPVAFWCNPISGHNTLYWYLQNLGQGPELLIRYENEEAVDDSQLPKDRFSAERLKGVDSTLKIQPAELGDSAVYLCASSSRVGNEQFFGPGTRLTVL.

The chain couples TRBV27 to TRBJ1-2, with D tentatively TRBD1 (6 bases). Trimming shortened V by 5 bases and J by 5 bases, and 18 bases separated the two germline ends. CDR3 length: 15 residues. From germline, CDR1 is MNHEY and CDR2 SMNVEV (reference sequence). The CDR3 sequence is CASSPSGGGFYGYTF. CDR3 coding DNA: TGTGCCAGCAGTCCTTCCGGGGGGGGCTTTTATGGCTACACCTTC.

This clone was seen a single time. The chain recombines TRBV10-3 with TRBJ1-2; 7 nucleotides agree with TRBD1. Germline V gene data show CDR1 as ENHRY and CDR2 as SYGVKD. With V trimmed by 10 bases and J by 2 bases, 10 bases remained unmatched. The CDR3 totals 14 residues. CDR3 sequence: CATNWDSRNYGYTF. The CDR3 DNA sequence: TGTGCCACAAACTGGGACAGCCGGAACTATGGCTACACCTTC.

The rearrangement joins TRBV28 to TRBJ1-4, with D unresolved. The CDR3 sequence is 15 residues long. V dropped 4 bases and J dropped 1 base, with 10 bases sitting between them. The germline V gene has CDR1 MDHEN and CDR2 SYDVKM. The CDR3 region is CASSSHRRTNEKLFF. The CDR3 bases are TGTGCCAGCAGTTCCCACAGAAGAACTAATGAAAAACTGTTTTTT.